The 18 T cell receptor beta chains listed next were all sequenced from one sample in a study of T-cell reconstitution after alpha-beta-depleted transplantation in children. The TCRbeta library incorporated unique molecular identifiers. TCRdb re-called the PCR reads with MiXCR, one entry per CDR3 protein. The repertoire has some 840,000 distinct CDR3 sequences, 15% to 20% of them found once; the top ten carry around 5%. The sample in question was PBMCs, mostly from graft donor cells, obtained 360 days after TCRalphabeta/CD19-depleted stem cell transplant. These receptors all come from a male patient younger than 18 who had a stem cell transplant for acute lymphoblastic leukemia, so the T cells may come from the graft donor.

In its sample, this clonotype was seen many times. The rearrangement uses TRBV12-3 or TRBV12-4 and TRBJ2-5; 7 nucleotides line up with TRBD1. Trimming took 6 bases from V and 12 from J; bases not matched to a gene: 7. The CDR3 covers 11 residues. The CDR3 reads CASRTSGTEYF. The CDR3 region has the DNA TGTGCCAGCAGAACCTCCGGGACAGAGTACTTC.

This clonotype has a count of ten or more. The chain is built from TRBV5-6 and TRBJ2-7, with TRBD1 as a possible D gene (6 bases). The V end was cut by 2 bases, the J end by 0 bases, with 18 bases between. Germline lookup yields CDR1 SGHDT and CDR2 YYEEEE. CDR3 length: 17 amino acids. The CDR3 here is CASSFSTGMISSYEQYF. The CDR3 DNA reads TGTGCCAGCAGCTTTTCTACAGGGATGATAAGCTCCTACGAGCAGTACTTC.

This clonotype was detected only a few times. The CDR3 DNA reads TGTGCTAGTGGTTTGGGGACAGGTTTTGAGGATGAGCAGTTCTTC. This codes for CASGLGTGFEDEQFF. The V call is TRBV12-5, the J call TRBJ2-1, with TRBD1 matching over 7 bases. The CDR3 runs 15 residues. With V trimmed by 1 base and J by 8 bases, 8 bases remained unmatched. Per the germline V gene, CDR1 is LGHNT and CDR2 is FRNRAP.

This clonotype appeared a few times. The CDR3 DNA sequence: TGCAGCGTTGATGTTCGGAGTAGCGGGAGGCCAAACACAGATACGCAGTATTTT. It specifies CSVDVRSSGRPNTDTQYF. The chain carries TRBV29-1 and TRBJ2-3; 10 nucleotides line up with TRBD2. The V gene end was trimmed by 3 bases and the J gene end by 2 bases; junction bases not matched to a gene: 14. Germline CDR1 SQVTM, CDR2 ANQGSEA. The length of the CDR3 is 18 residues.

This chain uses TRBV24-1 with TRBJ2-1, with a tentative D call TRBD1 (6 bases). V dropped 8 bases and J dropped 4 bases, with 11 bases sitting between them. The V gene's germline CDR1 is KGHDR and CDR2 SFDVKD. The CDR3 runs to 13 residues. The CDR3 DNA follows: TGTGCCACCACTGGGACACCTTACAATGAGCAGTTCTTC. Amino acid sequence: CATTGTPYNEQFF.

This clonotype was observed many times. This chain uses TRBV3-1 with TRBJ2-2, with no clear D. The CDR3 totals 15 residues. The V and J ends lost 0 bases and 1 base respectively, with 6 bases between them. Germline lookup yields CDR1 LGHDT and CDR2 YNNKEL (reference sequence). The DNA for the CDR3 is TGTGCCAGCAGCCAAGAACCGGTGAACACCGGGGAGCTGTTTTTT. Translation: CASSQEPVNTGELFF.

The chain uses TRBV6-1 and TRBJ1-5; unclear D gene. The CDR3 length is 13 residues. Germline values: CDR1 MNHNS, CDR2 SASEGT. Trimming pared 6 bases from V and 0 bases from J, leaving 6 bases between. The CDR3 DNA reads as TGTGCCAGCAGCATTAATAGCAATCAGCCCCAGCATTTT. Translating gives CASSINSNQPQHF.

The genes are TRBV9 and TRBJ2-2, with TRBD1 identical over 8 bases. Germline lookup yields CDR1 SGDLS and CDR2 YYNGEE. Trimming cost V 4 bases and J 8 bases; bases outside gene matches: 13. The CDR3 totals 16 residues. CDR3 DNA sequence: TGTGCCAGCAGCTTTGGACAGGGCCCTAGCGCAGGGGAGCTGTTTTTT. This encodes CASSFGQGPSAGELFF.

The chain joins TRBV7-2 to TRBJ2-1, with D possibly being TRBD1 (5 bases). V was pared by 5 bases and J by 4 bases, with 18 bases between. CDR1 is SGHTA and CDR2 is FQGNSA in the germline V gene. This CDR3 contains 16 residues. The CDR3 coding sequence is TGTGCCAGCAGCCCTCGACAGTTTGGGTGGTACAATGAGCAGTTCTTC. It yields the protein CASSPRQFGWYNEQFF.

Only a few counts were recorded for this clonotype. The V call is TRBV5-1, the J call TRBJ2-5; D gene ambiguous. In germline, CDR1 is SGHRS, CDR2 YFSETQ. V lost 0 bases and J lost 2, with 11 bases in between. The CDR3 consists of 15 residues. In DNA form, the CDR3 reads TGCGCCAGCAGCTTGGAAGGCGGTATTCAAGAGACCCAGTACTTC. This encodes CASSLEGGIQETQYF. Using reference TRBV5-1 and TRBJ2-5 for the parts outside the CDR3, the full variable domain is KAGVTQTPRYLIKTRGQQVTLSCSPISGHRSVSWYQQTPGQGLQFLFEYFSETQRNKGNFPGRFSGRQFSNSRSEMNVSTLELGDSALYLCASSLEGGIQETQYFGPGTRLLVL.

This clonotype was counted between two and nine times. The J gene is TRBJ1-5, the V gene TRBV7-2; tentatively, D is TRBD1 (6 bases). CDR3 length equals 15 residues. V was clipped by 1 base and J by 6 bases, with 13 bases between them. From germline, CDR1 is SGHTA and CDR2 FQGNSA. In DNA, the CDR3 is TGTGCCAGCAGCTTAGACAGGGCAGTCCCTCAGCCCCAGCATTTT. Translating it yields CASSLDRAVPQPQHF.

This clonotype was recorded at least ten times. CDR3 region: CASSLGMGRNMQPQHF. The CDR3 DNA is TGTGCCAGCAGCTTGGGAATGGGACGAAATATGCAGCCCCAGCATTTT. The chain couples TRBV7-2 to TRBJ1-5, with D perhaps matching TRBD1 (5 bases). The V and J ends lost 3 bases and 7 bases respectively, with 19 bases between them. This CDR3 contains 16 residues. CDR1 SGHTA and CDR2 FQGNSA come from the germline V gene.

This clonotype has ten or more counts. The chain couples TRBV18 to TRBJ2-1; no definite D call. Trimming left V 4 bases short and J 7 bases short, with 11 bases between. CDR1 KGHSH and CDR2 LQKENI come from the germline V gene. The CDR3 has 13 amino acids. The CDR3 DNA sequence: TGTGCCAGCTCACGCGACCCCTGGAATGAGCAGTTCTTC. Its protein product is CASSRDPWNEQFF. Full variable domain (rest looked up from reference TRBV18 and TRBJ2-1): NAGVMQNPRHLVRRRGQEARLRCSPMKGHSHVYWYRQLPEEGLKFMVYLQKENIIDESGMPKERFSAEFPKEGPSILRIQQVVRGDSAAYFCASSRDPWNEQFFGPGTRLTVL.

The table lists this clonotype with a few counts. The chain is built from TRBV6-5 and TRBJ1-1; 9 bases match TRBD1. The CDR3 extends over 16 amino acids. Germline CDR1 is MNHEY and CDR2 is SVGAGI. V was clipped by 5 bases and J by 3 bases; unmatched bases: 10. The chain's CDR3 is CASSPDRGWGYTEAFF. The CDR3 nucleotides are TGTGCCAGCAGTCCCGACAGGGGGTGGGGGTACACTGAAGCTTTCTTT.

The chain employs TRBV25-1 and TRBJ2-7; 8 bases line up with TRBD2. CDR1 is MGHDK, CDR2 SYGVNS, per germline. The CDR3 contains 13 residues. Trimming cost V 5 bases and J 5 bases; bases outside gene matches: 5. This chain's CDR3 is CASSSGSGNEQYF. The CDR3 DNA reads TGTGCCAGCAGTAGCGGGAGTGGGAACGAGCAGTACTTC.

J is TRBJ2-5 and V is TRBV5-1, with D maybe TRBD1 (5 bases). V was clipped by 0 bases and J by 3 bases, with 9 bases between them. Germline values: CDR1 SGHRS, CDR2 YFSETQ. The CDR3 length is 14 residues. The CDR3 loop is CASSLEGAKETQYF. The CDR3 DNA reads TGCGCCAGCAGCTTGGAAGGGGCTAAAGAGACCCAGTACTTC.

The chain recombines TRBV4-1 with TRBJ1-2; D perhaps matches TRBD1 (5 bases). The V end was cut by 4 bases, the J end by 2 bases, with 14 bases between. The germline V gene has CDR1 MGHRA and CDR2 YSYEKL. There are 15 residues in the CDR3. CDR3 amino acids: CASSLQGLANYGYTF. The CDR3 DNA is TGCGCCAGCAGCCTGCAGGGTTTAGCGAACTATGGCTACACCTTC.

The table lists this clonotype with many counts. The DNA of the CDR3 is TGCGCCAGCAGCCGGGACAGGGGCAATTCACCCCTCCACTTT. Its translation: CASSRDRGNSPLHF. The genes are TRBV5-1 and TRBJ1-6, with 10 bases matching TRBD1. The CDR3 has 14 amino acids. With V trimmed by 4 bases and J by 7 bases, 2 bases remained unmatched. CDR1 is SGHRS, CDR2 YFSETQ, per germline. Full variable domain (outside the CDR3, taken from reference TRBV5-1 and TRBJ1-6): KAGVTQTPRYLIKTRGQQVTLSCSPISGHRSVSWYQQTPGQGLQFLFEYFSETQRNKGNFPGRFSGRQFSNSRSEMNVSTLELGDSALYLCASSRDRGNSPLHFGNGTRLTVT.